The 17 T cell receptor beta chains below come from one sample, sequenced in a study of blood T cell repertoires in COVID-19. Profiling relied on immunoSEQ multiplex PCR, and the TCRdb table lists in-frame clones only, not all of them. The sample holds roughly 520,000 clones, 88% seen once. Input material: PBMCs or T cells enriched from blood (not recorded which). The receptors originated from a woman between 40 and 50 years old who had recovered from COVID-19.

The rearrangement uses TRBV19 and TRBJ2-4, with 13 bases lining up with TRBD2. The trim removed 7 bases at V and 1 base at J, leaving 16 bases unmatched. This CDR3 is 20 amino acids long. The germline CDR1 and CDR2 sequences are LNHDA and SQIVND (reference sequence). In nucleotides, the CDR3 is TGTGCCAGTACTTCGTCCGGACTAGCGGGAGAAGTGGAGGCCAAAAACATTCAGTACTTC. Translated: CASTSSGLAGEVEAKNIQYF.

V and J are TRBV10-3 and TRBJ2-2, with TRBD1 as a possible D gene (5 bases). Trimming took 7 bases from V and 1 from J, leaving 13 bases between them. This CDR3 region has 15 residues. The germline V gene encodes CDR1 ENHRY and CDR2 SYGVKD. Written as DNA, the CDR3 is TGTGCCATCAACGACAGATACTTGAACACCGGGGAGCTGTTTTTT. The encoded protein is CAINDRYLNTGELFF.

This clone was seen only a few times. This chain joins TRBV6-5 and TRBJ2-5; possible D gene TRBD2, 6 bases. The V and J ends lost 6 bases and 3 bases respectively, with 17 bases between them. The CDR3 has 15 residues. Germline CDR1 reads MNHEY; CDR2 reads SVGAGI. The CDR3 bases are TGTGCCAGCAGACGCGTCCGGGCGGGAAAAGAGACCCAGTACTTC. Protein sequence: CASRRVRAGKETQYF.

This clone has a handful of counts. The same CDR3 also results from other DNA sequences found in this sample. The genes are TRBV19 and TRBJ1-2; D might be TRBD1 (6 bases). This CDR3 has 13 residues. The V end lost 1 base, the J end lost 5 bases, and 8 bases lay between the germline ends. Germline CDR1 reads LNHDA; CDR2 reads SQIVND (reference sequence). The CDR3 here is CASSIGRGYGYTF. The DNA of the CDR3 is TGTGCCAGTAGTATAGGCAGGGGATATGGCTACACCTTC.

Worth noting for this clone: Distinct nucleotide sequences in the sample also encode this CDR3. V and J are TRBV24-1 and TRBJ2-7; 9 bases agree with TRBD1. CDR3 size: 15 residues. Trimming cost V 4 bases and J 0 bases; bases outside gene matches: 3. Per germline, CDR1 KGHDR and CDR2 SFDVKD. For the CDR3, the DNA is TGTGCCACCAGTGACGGGACAGGGAGCTCCTACGAGCAGTACTTC. Its protein product is CATSDGTGSSYEQYF.

The chain joins TRBV11-2 to TRBJ1-4, with a possible D match to TRBD1 (5 bases). This CDR3 contains 17 residues. Trimming stripped 0 bases from V and 3 bases from J, with 14 bases between. Germline values: CDR1 SGHAT, CDR2 FQNNGV. This CDR3 reads CASSLDPGVGPNEKLFF. Here the CDR3 DNA reads TGTGCCAGCAGCTTAGATCCGGGGGTTGGTCCTAATGAAAAACTGTTTTTT.

CDR3 nucleotide sequence: TGTGCCAGCAGCATCGGCACAGGATATAGTGACCCAGATACGCAGTATTTT. Translation gives CASSIGTGYSDPDTQYF. The genes are TRBV9 and TRBJ2-3; tentatively, D is TRBD1 (5 bases). Germline V gives CDR1 SGDLS, CDR2 YYNGEE. Trimming took off 4 bases at V and 4 bases at J, with 22 bases between the two ends. The CDR3 extends over 17 amino acids.

V gene TRBV9 combines with J gene TRBJ1-5; 9 nucleotides align to TRBD1. With V trimmed by 3 bases and J by 6 bases, 4 bases remained unmatched. This CDR3 spans 14 amino acids. Germline V lookup: CDR1 SGDLS, CDR2 YYNGEE. The CDR3 coding sequence is TGTGCCAGCAGCGAAGGGACAGGGCTTCAGCCCCAGCATTTT. It translates to CASSEGTGLQPQHF. The variable domain in full, with the rest retrieved from reference TRBV9 and TRBJ1-5, is DSGVTQTPKHLITATGQRVTLRCSPRSGDLSVYWYQQSLDQGLQFLIQYYNGEERAKGNILERFSAQQFPDLHSELNLSSLELGDSALYFCASSEGTGLQPQHFGDGTRLSIL.

V gene TRBV10-3 combines with J gene TRBJ2-7; 12 nucleotides match TRBD1. Germline CDR1 ENHRY, CDR2 SYGVKD. The CDR3 sequence is 14 residues long. V lost 7 bases, J lost 5 bases, and 6 bases stayed unmatched. Written as DNA, the CDR3 is TGTGCCATCACCCCGGGACAGGGGGCCCACGAGCAGTACTTC. Translation: CAITPGQGAHEQYF.

J is TRBJ2-1 and V is TRBV9; 10 bases match TRBD1. This CDR3 has 21 residues. V lost 0 bases, J lost 3 bases, and 18 bases stayed unmatched. CDR1 and CDR2 from the germline V gene are SGDLS and YYNGEE. The CDR3 is CASSVGSHRDRGYTDYNEQFF. DNA of the CDR3: TGTGCCAGCAGCGTAGGGTCCCACCGGGACAGGGGCTACACTGACTACAATGAGCAGTTCTTC.

V gene TRBV4-1 combines with J gene TRBJ1-1; D is possibly TRBD1 (5 bases). Germline assignment: CDR1 MGHRA and CDR2 YSYEKL. Trimming removed 0 bases from V and 4 bases from J, with 12 bases in between. This CDR3 is 15 amino acids long. CDR3 residues: CASSQDGGVGTEAFF. In nucleotides, the CDR3 is TGCGCCAGCAGCCAAGATGGGGGGGTGGGCACTGAAGCTTTCTTT.

The chain couples TRBV10-2 to TRBJ2-1; the D gene is possibly TRBD2 (6 bases). Looked up from germline, CDR1 is WSHSY and CDR2 is SAAADI. The length of the CDR3 is 16 residues. V gave up 2 bases and J gave up 4 bases, with 15 bases separating them. The CDR3 sequence: CASSETAGIQYNEQFF. The CDR3, as DNA: TGCGCCAGCAGTGAGACCGCGGGGATACAATACAATGAGCAGTTCTTC.

This clone was observed once. V and J are TRBV19 and TRBJ2-7; 10 bases agree with TRBD2. Germline CDR1 reads LNHDA; CDR2 reads SQIVND (reference sequence). This CDR3 has 17 amino acids. Trimming took 0 bases from V and 3 from J; bases not matched to a gene: 8. The CDR3 sequence is CASSIEPSGSIIYEQYF. The CDR3 DNA reads as TGTGCCAGTAGTATAGAGCCTAGCGGGAGTATAATCTACGAGCAGTACTTC.

Of note for this clone: At one end, the junction sequence differs from germline, possibly due to a read error. The chain is built from TRBV29-1 and TRBJ1-2; D call uncertain. This CDR3 contains 8 residues. In germline, CDR1 is SQVTM, CDR2 ANQGSEA. The CDR3 coding sequence is TGCAGCGTTGAGAGAGCCCACTTC. It encodes CSVERAHF.

The chain employs TRBV7-8 and TRBJ2-1, with a weak D call TRBD1 (7 bases). Germline V gives CDR1 SGHVS, CDR2 FQNEAQ. The CDR3 has 15 residues. Trimming cost V 5 bases and J 8 bases, with 19 bases left between them. In DNA form, the CDR3 reads TGTGCCAGCAGCACCAGGGGGGCGTCGGTAGATGAGCAGTTCTTC. Amino acids: CASSTRGASVDEQFF.

The CDR3 region has the DNA TGTGCCAGCAGCTTCCGGGACAGGGACACTGAAGCTTTCTTT. It encodes CASSFRDRDTEAFF. J is TRBJ1-1 and V is TRBV7-2, with 9 bases lining up with TRBD1. Germline V CDR1 and CDR2: SGHTA, FQGNSA. This CDR3 has 14 amino acids. V dropped 3 bases and J dropped 3; count of bases not matched to a gene: 2.

This clone was seen repeatedly, ten times or more. This sample also contains other DNA sequences that code for the same CDR3. This chain links TRBV3-1 (or the pseudogene TRBV3-2) with TRBJ1-1, with TRBD1 matching over 10 bases. This CDR3 region has 14 residues. The germline CDR1 and CDR2 sequences are LGHDT and YNNKEL (reference sequence). The V segment lost 3 bases and the J segment 2 bases; nucleotides outside the gene matches: 0. The CDR3 is CASSQTGGNTEAFF. DNA for the CDR3: TGTGCCAGCAGCCAGACAGGGGGCAACACTGAAGCTTTCTTT.